Sequencing of this T cell receptor beta chain was carried out in a study of cytomegalovirus exposure and HLA in healthy donors. The PCR employed 60 Vbeta primers together with 13 Jbeta primers. The assay was immunoSEQ multiplex PCR, and TCRdb's table has in-frame clones only and misses some. This sample has approximately 150,000 clones; roughly 80% occur once, and the top ten carry approximately 7%. V lost 0 bases, J lost 1 base, and 21 bases lay in between. This CDR3 has 19 amino acids. The V gene's germline CDR1 is ENHRY and CDR2 SYGVKD. This sequence joins TRBV10-3 and TRBJ1-2; D perhaps matches TRBD1 (6 bases). What was sequenced was PBMCs. This sequence was found in a woman in her thirties in good health and CMV-seropositive. CDR3 sequence (DNA): TGTGCCATCAGTGAGTCCCTCCGTGGCAGGGGAGAGTTTAACTATGGCTACACCTTC. Amino acids: CAISESLRGRGEFNYGYTF.